These T cell receptor beta chains were read from a single sample in a study of cytomegalovirus exposure and HLA in healthy donors. The assay was immunoSEQ multiplex PCR, and TCRdb's table has in-frame clones only and misses some. This repertoire shows some 110,000 clones, about 70% found once; its top ten account for approximately 0.9%. The sample consisted of PBMCs. The receptor set was obtained from a woman between 25 and 40 years old in good health and CMV-seronegative. CDR3s include the opening cysteine and the closing phenylalanine or tryptophan. The D gene is left open where the match is weak. Expanded clones get a size class; other rows say once, few or many, or leave the size out.

J gene,V gene,clone size,D gene,CDR3 DNA,CDR3 protein
TRBJ2-5,TRBV19,-,TRBD1,TGTGCCAGTAGTGGTGGACAGGGTGGCTTTGAGACCCAGTACTTC,CASSGGQGGFETQYF
TRBJ2-5,TRBV7-3,-,TRBD1,TGTGCCAGCAGCTTCACAGGGGCTGGGGAGACCCAGTACTTC,CASSFTGAGETQYF
TRBJ1-4,TRBV30,-,TRBD1,TGTGCCTGGAGACGACAGGGGAAGGATGAAAAACTGTTTTTT,CAWRRQGKDEKLFF
TRBJ2-7,TRBV4-1,-,-,TGCGCCAGCAGCCAAGAAAGGGGGGGCTCCTACGAGCAGTACTTC,CASSQERGGSYEQYF
TRBJ2-1,TRBV6-5,few,-,TGTGCCAGCAGTTACTCTTGGACGGGGAACAATGAGCAGTTCTTC,CASSYSWTGNNEQFF
TRBJ1-1,TRBV19,few,-,TGTGCCAGTAGTATAGAGGGGGCTTGGACATTGAACACTGAAGCTTTCTTT,CASSIEGAWTLNTEAFF
TRBJ2-1,TRBV6-5,few,TRBD2,TGTGCCAGCAGCCCAAGCGGGAGTACCTACAATGAGCAGTTCTTC,CASSPSGSTYNEQFF
TRBJ2-5,TRBV19,-,TRBD1,TGTGCCACCGGACAGGGGGGTGGGGGAGAGACCCAGTACTTC,CATGQGGGGETQYF
TRBJ1-2,TRBV6-1,-,-,TGTGCCAGCAGTGGTCCCCGGCAGGGCCACTATGGCTACACCTTC,CASSGPRQGHYGYTF
TRBJ1-6,TRBV18,-,-,TGTGCCAGCTCACCAGAGTCTCCCGGGCGGGTCACCCACTTT,CASSPESPGRVTHF
TRBJ2-3,TRBV27,-,-,TGTGCCAGCAGTTTAGGGGCCAGCACAGATACGCAGTATTTT,CASSLGASTDTQYF
TRBJ2-7,TRBV7-9,-,TRBD2,TGTGCCAGCAGCTTAGCGGCTAGCGGGGCCTACGAGCAGTACTTC,CASSLAASGAYEQYF
TRBJ1-5,TRBV19,-,-,TGTGCCAGTACCGAGGGAGGGAATCCTCAGCCCCAGCATTTT,CASTEGGNPQPQHF
TRBJ2-3,TRBV19,-,-,TGTGCCAGTAGTCCCGGATCCGGGATGGCAGATACGCAGTATTTT,CASSPGSGMADTQYF
TRBJ1-6,TRBV7-2,-,-,TGTGCCAGCAGCATACAGGGTAGTTATTCACCCCTCCACTTT,CASSIQGSYSPLHF
TRBJ2-7,TRBV29-1,-,TRBD1,TGCAGCGTTGAGGGGACAGGGACCTACGAGCAGTACTTC,CSVEGTGTYEQYF
TRBJ2-7,TRBV2,-,TRBD1,TGTGCCAGCAGTGACGTAGGACAGGGGGCGCAGGACGAGCAGTACTTC,CASSDVGQGAQDEQYF
TRBJ1-1,TRBV6-5,-,-,TGTGCCAGCACCGCTCGGGGGGCGCAGGCTGAAGCTTTCTTT,CASTARGAQAEAFF
TRBJ2-5,TRBV9,few,-,TGTGCCAGCAGCGGATCCTTTTCTAGCATCCAAGAGACCCAGTACTTC,CASSGSFSSIQETQYF
TRBJ1-1,TRBV9,-,-,TGTGCCAGCAGCGTAGGGACAGACACTGAAGCTTTCTTT,CASSVGTDTEAFF
TRBJ1-3,TRBV30,-,TRBD1,TGTGCCTGGAGTCTATCAGGGGGCGATTCGGGAAACACCATATATTTT,CAWSLSGGDSGNTIYF
TRBJ2-7,TRBV28,-,TRBD1,TGTGCCAGCAGGCCCGGGACAGGCGAGTCCTACGAGCAGTACTTC,CASRPGTGESYEQYF
TRBJ1-4,TRBV29-1,-,-,TGCAGCGCTCTTGAGTTCGGGTACCAACTGTTTTTT,CSALEFGYQLFF
TRBJ2-7,TRBV11-2,-,-,TGTGCCAGCAGTCAACACAGGGTAGACCCCTCCTACGAGCAGTACTTC,CASSQHRVDPSYEQYF
TRBJ2-5,TRBV5-1,-,-,TGCGCCAGCGCTTGGCGGGGGCACCAAGAGACCCAGTACTTC,CASAWRGHQETQYF
TRBJ1-1,TRBV7-2,-,-,TGTGCCAGCAGCTTAGAAATTCGGAACACTGAAGCTTTCTTT,CASSLEIRNTEAFF
TRBJ1-3,TRBV30,once,TRBD1,TGTGCCTGGAGAGGGACAGCTCTAGGAAACACCATATATTTT,CAWRGTALGNTIYF
TRBJ2-1,TRBV9,-,-,TGTGCCAGCAGCGTAGTTCAAAATGAGCAGTTCTTC,CASSVVQNEQFF
TRBJ2-7,TRBV27,-,-,TGTGCCAGCAGTCTAACCCCCTCGAGCCGGGTCCCCTACGAGCAGTACTTC,CASSLTPSSRVPYEQYF
TRBJ1-1,TRBV30,-,TRBD1,TGTGCCTGTGCATGGACAGGGGTCCCTGAAGCTTTCTTT,CACAWTGVPEAFF
TRBJ2-7,TRBV19,-,TRBD2,TGTGCCAGTAGTTGGCTAGCGGGAGCCGAGCAGTACTTC,CASSWLAGAEQYF
TRBJ1-1,TRBV5-4,few,-,TGTGCCAGCAGCTTCGGGATGAACACTGAAGCTTTCTTT,CASSFGMNTEAFF
TRBJ2-7,TRBV5-1,-,TRBD2,TGCGCCAGCAGCTTGGGGGCCCCGGGGATACTAGCGCCGAGGGACGAGCAGTACTTC,CASSLGAPGILAPRDEQYF
TRBJ2-5,TRBV29-1,-,-,TGCAGCGTTGAAGGGGGTATCGGACATGGGCAAGAGACCCAGTACTTC,CSVEGGIGHGQETQYF
TRBJ2-5,TRBV6-4,few,TRBD1,TGTGCCAGCAGTGAGGGAATCGGACAGGGCCAAGAGACCCAGTACTTC,CASSEGIGQGQETQYF
TRBJ2-7,TRBV11-3,-,-,TGTGCCAGCAGCTTAGGCACAGAGAGATACGAGCAGTACTTC,CASSLGTERYEQYF
TRBJ2-5,TRBV5-8,once,TRBD2,TGTGCCAGCAGTAAGGGACTAGCGGGGGGGCTCCTGGAGACCCAGTACTTC,CASSKGLAGGLLETQYF
TRBJ1-1,TRBV5-1,-,-,TGCGCCAGCAGCTGGGGGGCTGAAGCTTTCTTT,CASSWGAEAFF
TRBJ1-1,TRBV18,few,-,TGTGCCAGCTCATCCGGGTCCGTGGGGAACACTGAAGCTTTCTTT,CASSSGSVGNTEAFF
TRBJ1-2,TRBV9,few,TRBD1,TGTGCCAGCAGCGCCTACCGACAGGGCGGCTATGGCTACACCTTC,CASSAYRQGGYGYTF
TRBJ1-5,TRBV27,-,TRBD1,TGTGCCAGCAGCTCACGGACAGGGCGCAATCAGCCCCAGCATTTT,CASSSRTGRNQPQHF
TRBJ1-4,TRBV4-3,few,-,TGCGCCAGCAGCCTGTCGGAAAAACTGTTTTTT,CASSLSEKLFF
TRBJ1-1,TRBV6-6,few,TRBD1,TGTGCCAGCAGTTCAGAGACAGGGTGGAACACTGAAGCTTTCTTT,CASSSETGWNTEAFF
TRBJ1-4,TRBV5-1,-,TRBD1,TGCGCCAGCAGCTTGATGGGGACAGGGAACGAAAAACTGTTTTTT,CASSLMGTGNEKLFF
TRBJ2-7,TRBV5-1,-,-,TGCGCCAGCAGCTTTGAAGACAGTTACGAGCAGTACTTC,CASSFEDSYEQYF
TRBJ1-1,TRBV14,-,-,TGTGCCAGCAGCCAAGACGGCAGGGGAGCTACTGAAGCTTTCTTT,CASSQDGRGATEAFF
TRBJ2-1,TRBV30,-,TRBD2,TGTGCCTGGAGTGTACGGAGCGGGAGGGCCGATGAGCAGTTCTTC,CAWSVRSGRADEQFF
TRBJ1-4,TRBV4-2,-,-,TGTGCCAGCAGCCAAGACGGGACTCGCACTAATGAAAAACTGTTTTTT,CASSQDGTRTNEKLFF
TRBJ2-3,TRBV19,-,TRBD1,TGTGCCAGTAGTATGGGGAGGACAGGGCACACAGATACGCAGTATTTT,CASSMGRTGHTDTQYF
TRBJ2-7,TRBV6-5,-,TRBD2,TGTGCCAGCAGTTACCCCCGGACTAGCGGGAGTTACGAGCAGTACTTC,CASSYPRTSGSYEQYF
TRBJ1-5,TRBV2,few,-,TGTGCCAGCAGTTCCCCCAGCAGGGTCAATCAGCCCCAGCATTTT,CASSSPSRVNQPQHF
TRBJ1-6,TRBV7-9,-,-,TGTGCCAGCAGCTTAGGGGACTGGCCCCTCCACTTT,CASSLGDWPLHF
TRBJ2-2,TRBV6-5,-,TRBD1,TGTGCCAGCAGTTCGGGACAGATCGCCGGGGAGCTGTTTTTT,CASSSGQIAGELFF
TRBJ2-5,TRBV15,once,TRBD2,TGTGCCACCAGCAGAGAGCGGGAGGTGAGGGAGACCCAGTACTTC,CATSREREVRETQYF
TRBJ1-3,TRBV5-1,-,TRBD1,TGCGCCAGCAGCTGGACAGGGTCTAGTAGAAACACCATATATTTT,CASSWTGSSRNTIYF